Shown below are 31 T cell receptor beta chains from a single sample sequenced in a study of cytotoxic CD8 clonotypes in ibrutinib-treated CLL. Sequencing used immunoSEQ multiplex PCR; TCRdb keeps in-frame clones, though not all of them. The profile shows hundreds of thousands of clones, more than 65% of them singletons. Source: PBMCs, taken after 12 months of ibrutinib treatment. These receptors originate from a human donor with chronic lymphocytic leukemia.

The gene calls are TRBV7-2 and TRBJ1-2; no firm D call. The CDR3 length is 17 residues. The germline CDR1 and CDR2 sequences are SGHTA and FQGNSA. With 2 bases removed from V and 1 base from J, the gap between germline ends came to 17 bases. CDR3 nucleotides: TGTGCCAGCAGCTTACCCCCCCCAAGCTCCTTTAACTATGGCTACACCTTC. Translated: CASSLPPPSSFNYGYTF.

The rearrangement joins TRBV7-2 to TRBJ2-5; D gene unclear. The V gene's germline CDR1 is SGHTA and CDR2 FQGNSA. V gave up 3 bases and J gave up 5 bases, with 19 bases separating them. This CDR3 region has 16 residues. The CDR3 loop is CASSFSISPGRETQYF. The DNA for the CDR3 is TGTGCCAGCAGCTTCAGTATATCCCCCGGGCGGGAGACCCAGTACTTC.

This clone was detected only once. The same CDR3 can be traced to other DNA sequences in this sample. The CDR3 DNA follows: TGTGCCAGCAGTGAACCGGGGTTGCGGGCCCTCCACTTT. Protein: CASSEPGLRALHF. The chain is built from TRBV25-1 and TRBJ1-6; no clear D. With 2 bases removed from V and 14 bases from J, the gap between germline ends came to 13 bases. There are 13 residues in the CDR3. Germline values: CDR1 MGHDK, CDR2 SYGVNS. Full variable domain (remainder filled in from reference TRBV25-1 and TRBJ1-6): EADIYQTPRYLVIGTGKKITLECSQTMGHDKMYWYQQDPGMELHLIHYSYGVNSTEKGDLSSESTVSRIRTEHFPLTLESARPSHTSQYLCASSEPGLRALHFGNGTRLTVT.

V usage is TRBV25-1 and J usage is TRBJ2-7; 8 positions agree with TRBD1. This CDR3 has 15 amino acids. In germline, CDR1 is MGHDK, CDR2 SYGVNS. With V trimmed by 2 bases and J by 4 bases, 7 bases remained unmatched. The CDR3 DNA sequence: TGTGCCAGCAGTGAAACCGGACAGGGTAAATACGAGCAGTACTTC. Translation gives CASSETGQGKYEQYF.

The chain joins TRBV6-6 to TRBJ1-1; D not certain. V was cut by 3 bases and J by 10 bases, with 9 bases left in between. Germline V gene data show CDR1 as MNHNY and CDR2 as SVGAGI (reference sequence). The CDR3 runs to 11 residues. In DNA, the CDR3 is TGTGCCAGCAGTTATGGCCCGAGAGCTTTCTTT. Amino acids: CASSYGPRAFF.

This sequence joins TRBV6-5 and TRBJ1-2, with 7 bases that match TRBD1. This CDR3 spans 13 amino acids. Germline V lookup: CDR1 MNHEY, CDR2 SVGAGI. After removal of 2 bases from V and 8 bases from J, the junction contained 5 bases not matched to a gene. CDR3 in DNA: TGTGCCAGCAGTTACATGAGGGGGCGCGGCTACACCTTC. The encoded protein is CASSYMRGRGYTF.

V gene TRBV29-1 combines with J gene TRBJ1-1; the D is unclear. The CDR3 sequence is 12 residues long. Per the germline V gene, CDR1 is SQVTM and CDR2 is ANQGSEA. The CDR3, as DNA: TGCTCAGTTCGGACCTCGAACACTGAAGCTTTCTTT. This sequence encodes CSVRTSNTEAFF.

The chain is built from TRBV28 and TRBJ1-5, with 7 bases identical to TRBD1. Germline loops: CDR1 MDHEN, CDR2 SYDVKM. V shed 6 bases, J shed 5 bases, and the junction held 13 bases outside the gene matches. The CDR3 has 16 amino acids. The CDR3 DNA reads as TGTGCCAGCAGCAATTACGGACAGGTCCTAGATCAGCCCCAGCATTTT. Residues: CASSNYGQVLDQPQHF.

Comments on this clone: Compared with germline, one end of the junction differs, possibly owing to a read error. The rearrangement uses TRBV29-1 and TRBJ2-7; TRBD1 is a possible D gene (5 bases). The CDR3 loop spans 13 amino acids. Germline V gives CDR1 SQVTM, CDR2 ANQGSEA. CDR3 residues: CSVEAGLVSEQYF. For the CDR3, the DNA is TGCAGCGTCGAAGCAGGGTTAGTGTCCGAGCAGTACTTC.

The gene calls are TRBV5-1 and TRBJ2-5; D gene uncertain. This CDR3 is built from 14 residues. From germline, CDR1 is SGHRS and CDR2 YFSETQ. The V end lost 4 bases, the J end lost 5 bases, and 15 bases lay between the germline ends. CDR3 in DNA: TGCGCCAGCAGCCCTATCCCCTCGAAGGAGACCCAGTACTTC. The encoded protein is CASSPIPSKETQYF.

This clone was seen a handful of times. The gene calls are TRBV6-5 and TRBJ2-7; possibly TRBD2 for D (6 bases). V was cut by 6 bases and J by 6 bases, with 15 bases left in between. This CDR3 contains 13 residues. Germline V CDR1 and CDR2: MNHEY, SVGAGI. The CDR3 sequence: CASRRGFLGEQYF. The CDR3 DNA reads as TGTGCCAGCAGACGGGGGTTTCTGGGCGAGCAGTACTTC.

The chain employs TRBV30 and TRBJ2-3; D is unclear. Trimming took 3 bases from V and 2 from J, leaving 6 bases between them. Germline V gene data show CDR1 as GTSNPN and CDR2 as SVGIG (reference sequence). This CDR3 comprises 12 residues. This chain's CDR3 is CAWRWNTDTQYF. CDR3 nucleotide sequence: TGTGCCTGGAGATGGAACACAGATACGCAGTATTTT.

The J gene is TRBJ1-1, the V gene TRBV6-6; D perhaps matches TRBD1 (6 bases). The ends were cut back, 3 bases at V and 1 base at J, with 9 bases in the middle. Germline CDR1 MNHNY, CDR2 SVGAGI (reference sequence). This CDR3 is 14 amino acids long. The CDR3 region is CASSYTDRNTEAFF. The CDR3 DNA reads TGTGCCAGCAGTTATACGGACAGGAACACTGAAGCTTTCTTT.

The chain combines TRBV6-5 with TRBJ2-7; TRBD2 matches 10 bases. The length of the CDR3 is 14 residues. The germline V gene encodes CDR1 MNHEY and CDR2 SVGAGI. V gave up 2 bases and J gave up 7 bases; unmatched junction bases: 5. The CDR3 region has the DNA TGTGCCAGCAGTTACAAAGCGGGGGGGGCTGAGCAGTACTTC. Its translation: CASSYKAGGAEQYF.

Only a few counts were recorded for this clone. The V and J genes are TRBV9 and TRBJ2-1, with 8 positions matching TRBD1. Trimming at V came to 3 bases and at J to 0 bases, leaving 5 bases not matched to a gene. Germline V gene data show CDR1 as SGDLS and CDR2 as YYNGEE. CDR3 size: 16 residues. Written as DNA, the CDR3 is TGTGCCAGCAGCGCTAAGACAGGGGACTCCTACAATGAGCAGTTCTTC. Protein: CASSAKTGDSYNEQFF.

The CDR3 region is CASSSLGFTYEQYF. The CDR3 region has the DNA TGTGCCAGCAGTTCATTGGGATTCACCTACGAGCAGTACTTC. The chain couples TRBV6-5 to TRBJ2-7; D is undetermined. CDR3 length equals 14 residues. Germline CDR1 MNHEY, CDR2 SVGAGI. Trimming stripped 4 bases from V and 2 bases from J, with 12 bases between.

The chain joins TRBV6-5 to TRBJ1-2, with a possible D match to TRBD1 (6 bases). Germline V gene lookup returns CDR1 MNHEY and CDR2 SVGAGI. Trimming pared 2 bases from V and 4 bases from J, leaving 11 bases between. The CDR3 is 14 residues long. The DNA for the CDR3 is TGTGCCAGCAGTTACCGTGAGGGGGGCTATGGCTACACCTTC. The encoded protein is CASSYREGGYGYTF.

The V and J genes are TRBV27 and TRBJ2-7; D tentatively fits TRBD1 or TRBD2 (5 bases each). CDR1 is MNHEY and CDR2 is SMNVEV in the germline V gene (reference sequence). The CDR3 loop spans 14 amino acids. Trimming left V 5 bases short and J 3 bases short, with 14 bases between. Here the CDR3 reads CASSAPRDGYEQYF. CDR3 nucleotide sequence: TGTGCCAGCAGTGCCCCCCGGGACGGCTACGAGCAGTACTTC.

Worth noting for this clone: The sample carries other DNA sequences with the same CDR3. V usage is TRBV15 and J usage is TRBJ1-4, with a possible D match to TRBD1 (5 bases). Per the germline V gene, CDR1 is LNHNV and CDR2 is YYDKDF (reference sequence). This CDR3 region has 13 residues. The V and J ends lost 2 bases and 7 bases respectively, with 8 bases between them. The CDR3 bases are TGTGCCACCAGCAGACAGGGAGGTGAAAAACTGTTTTTT. This encodes CATSRQGGEKLFF. The full variable domain, in which reference TRBV15 and TRBJ1-4 provide the parts outside the CDR3, is DAMVIQNPRYQVTQFGKPVTLSCSQTLNHNVMYWYQQKSSQAPKLLFHYYDKDFNNEADTPDNFQSRRPNTSFCFLDIRSPGLGDTAMYLCATSRQGGEKLFFGSGTQLSVL.

This clone was observed a handful of times. V usage is TRBV9 and J usage is TRBJ1-6; possibly TRBD1 for D (6 bases). V was cut by 3 bases and J by 7 bases, with 14 bases left in between. The CDR3 is 15 residues long. Germline V gene data show CDR1 as SGDLS and CDR2 as YYNGEE. The CDR3 sequence is CASSETGRWNSPLHF. The DNA of the CDR3 is TGTGCCAGCAGCGAAACAGGGAGGTGGAATTCACCCCTCCACTTT.

This rearrangement joins TRBV18 to TRBJ1-1; D is unresolved. Trimming took off 0 bases at V and 0 bases at J, with 14 bases between the two ends. CDR1 and CDR2 (germline): KGHSH, LQKENI. This CDR3 is 17 amino acids long. This CDR3 reads CASSPPLSGKMNTEAFF. As DNA, the CDR3 is TGTGCCAGCTCACCACCTCTCTCTGGGAAGATGAACACTGAAGCTTTCTTT.

The rearrangement uses TRBV7-9 and TRBJ2-3; D may be TRBD2 (5 bases). Deletions cut 5 bases from V and 5 bases from J, with 20 bases between. Germline-derived CDR1 and CDR2 are SEHNR and FQNEAQ (reference sequence). The CDR3 extends over 16 amino acids. The CDR3 bases are TGTGCCAGCAGCCCACGGTTGGGTAGGGAGAGAGATACGCAGTATTTT. This gives the protein CASSPRLGRERDTQYF.

The V call is TRBV9, the J call TRBJ1-4, with D possibly being TRBD1 (6 bases). CDR1 and CDR2 (germline): SGDLS, YYNGEE. The CDR3 has 15 residues. V lost 4 bases and J 7 bases, leaving 17 bases between the germline ends. CDR3 DNA sequence: TGTGCCAGCAGCCCTAGAGGGGGGGCTTCTGAAAAACTGTTTTTT. Translating it yields CASSPRGGASEKLFF.

Here the CDR3 DNA reads TGTGCCAGCAGCCAAAGAGGACTAGCGGGATCTAGCACAGATACGCAGTATTTT. Protein: CASSQRGLAGSSTDTQYF. The gene calls are TRBV14 and TRBJ2-3; 12 bases map to TRBD2. The CDR3 has 18 amino acids. CDR1 SGHDN and CDR2 FVKESK come from the germline V gene. J gave up 0 bases and V 2 bases, and 6 bases lay outside the gene matches.

This clone turned up a few times. The chain has TRBV6-5 and TRBJ2-3; 10 nucleotides match TRBD2. The CDR3 sequence is 14 residues long. From germline, CDR1 is MNHEY and CDR2 SVGAGI. V shed 6 bases and J 7 bases; nucleotides not matched to a gene: 7. The CDR3 bases are TGTGCCAGCAGACTCAGCGGGAGGGCCAATACGCAGTATTTT. Translating it yields CASRLSGRANTQYF.

This chain links TRBV7-9 with TRBJ2-5, with D unresolved. The germline gives CDR1 SEHNR, CDR2 FQNEAQ (reference sequence). Between the trimmed V and J ends, which lost 5 bases and 5 bases, there was a span of 9 bases. The CDR3 has 12 residues. CDR3 residues: CASSHKEETQYF. For the CDR3, the DNA is TGTGCCAGCAGCCACAAGGAGGAGACCCAGTACTTC.

The chain combines TRBV18 with TRBJ1-1; D is unclear. Trimming removed 3 bases from V and 0 bases from J, with 11 bases in between. Germline V gene data show CDR1 as KGHSH and CDR2 as LQKENI. The CDR3 runs to 15 residues. The DNA of the CDR3 is TGTGCCAGCTCACCCGAAAGACACTTGAACACTGAAGCTTTCTTT. Translated, it gives CASSPERHLNTEAFF.

The chain uses TRBV10-1 and TRBJ1-4; 7 positions match TRBD1. With V trimmed by 8 bases and J by 6 bases, 12 bases remained unmatched. The CDR3 length is 15 residues. Germline CDR1 reads WNHNN; CDR2 reads SYGVQD (reference sequence). The CDR3, as DNA: TGCGCCAGCGCCCCAGGGGGAATCTCGGATGAAAAACTGTTTTTT. This codes for CASAPGGISDEKLFF.

The V gene is TRBV27, the J gene TRBJ1-5; possibly TRBD1 for D (5 bases). Germline V lookup: CDR1 MNHEY, CDR2 SMNVEV (reference sequence). The CDR3 totals 17 residues. V shed 0 bases and J shed 2 bases, with 14 bases lying between them. Here the CDR3 reads CASSLSDQGARNQPQHF. Here the CDR3 DNA reads TGTGCCAGCAGTTTATCGGACCAGGGAGCTCGCAATCAGCCCCAGCATTTT.

As concerns this clone: Other DNA variants within this sample encode the same CDR3. The chain joins TRBV30 to TRBJ1-6; TRBD1 agrees at 9 bases. CDR3 length: 14 residues. After removal of 0 bases from V and 7 bases from J, the junction contained 1 base not matched to a gene. The germline gives CDR1 GTSNPN, CDR2 SVGIG (reference sequence). CDR3 loop: CAWSVGTGNSPLHF. DNA for the CDR3: TGTGCCTGGAGTGTCGGGACAGGGAATTCACCCCTCCACTTT.

This sequence joins TRBV9 and TRBJ2-2, with no clear D. V gave up 7 bases and J gave up 0 bases, with 13 bases separating them. This CDR3 is 15 amino acids long. The germline V gene has CDR1 SGDLS and CDR2 YYNGEE. CDR3 DNA: TGTGCCAGCGGCCCCCCGTCTGCGAACACCGGGGAGCTGTTTTTT. It codes for CASGPPSANTGELFF.